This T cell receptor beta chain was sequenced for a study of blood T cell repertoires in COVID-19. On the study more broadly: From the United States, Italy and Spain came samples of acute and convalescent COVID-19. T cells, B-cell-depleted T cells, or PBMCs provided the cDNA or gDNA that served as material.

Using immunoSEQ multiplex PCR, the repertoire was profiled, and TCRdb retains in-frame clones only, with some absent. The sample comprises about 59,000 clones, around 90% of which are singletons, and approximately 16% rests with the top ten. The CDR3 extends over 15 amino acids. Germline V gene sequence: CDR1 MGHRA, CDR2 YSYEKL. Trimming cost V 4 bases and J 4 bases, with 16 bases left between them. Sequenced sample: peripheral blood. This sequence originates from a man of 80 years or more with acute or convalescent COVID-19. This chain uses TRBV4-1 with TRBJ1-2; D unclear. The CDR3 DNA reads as TGCGCCAGCAGCCCAAATCGGGGAGCGAGCTATGGCTACACCTTC. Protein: CASSPNRGASYGYTF.